These 14 T cell receptor beta chains were all obtained from the same sample, sequenced in a study of T cell responses to AZD1222 COVID-19 vaccine. Produced via immunoSEQ multiplex PCR; TCRdb's table is partial and in-frame only. The sample contains about 120,000 clones, about 86% of which appear only once. The sequences come from peripheral blood, collected 28 days after the second AZD1222 dose. These receptor sequences come from an adult who received the AZD1222 COVID-19 vaccine.

The V gene is TRBV5-1, the J gene TRBJ2-7, with D maybe TRBD2 (6 bases). Between the trimmed V and J ends, which lost 9 bases and 5 bases, there was a span of 24 bases. The CDR3 contains 15 residues. Germline CDR1 is SGHRS and CDR2 is YFSETQ. CDR3: CANLLSTGVLDEQYF. In DNA, the CDR3 is TGCGCCAATTTATTAAGCACGGGGGTTCTCGACGAGCAGTACTTC.

This clone has just one count. The chain recombines TRBV2 with TRBJ1-2; 11 nucleotides match TRBD1. CDR1 SNHLY and CDR2 FYNNEI come from the germline V gene. V was clipped by 5 bases and J by 6 bases; unmatched bases: 11. The CDR3 is made up of 16 amino acids. CDR3 nucleotide sequence: TGTGCCAGCAGTCACCGGGTTAGGACAGGGGGCAATGGCTACACCTTC. Its translation: CASSHRVRTGGNGYTF.

This clone was recorded only once. This chain links TRBV6-2 or TRBV6-3 with TRBJ2-4, with D unclear. The CDR3 covers 16 residues. Between the trimmed V and J ends, which lost 0 bases and 3 bases, there was a span of 12 bases. CDR1 and CDR2 from the germline V gene are MNHEY and SVGEGT. CDR3 nucleotides: TGTGCCAGCAGTTACTCGTATAGGTTGGGCAAAAACATTCAGTACTTC. It specifies CASSYSYRLGKNIQYF.

The chain couples TRBV10-3 to TRBJ2-7, with D possibly TRBD2 on 6 matching bases. CDR1 ENHRY and CDR2 SYGVKD come from the germline V gene. This CDR3 is built from 16 residues. V was trimmed by 0 bases and J by 6 bases, leaving 18 bases between them. Here the CDR3 reads CAISESAGRSYGEQYF. In nucleotides, the CDR3 is TGTGCCATCAGTGAGTCGGCGGGGCGGTCCTATGGCGAGCAGTACTTC.

The rearrangement joins TRBV30 to TRBJ1-4; perhaps TRBD1 as D (5 bases). Trimming removed 5 bases at V and 6 bases at J, with 13 bases between. CDR3 length: 13 amino acids. The germline V gene encodes CDR1 GTSNPN and CDR2 SVGIG (reference sequence). Here the CDR3 reads CAWRQPGYEKLFF. CDR3 bases: TGTGCCTGGCGACAGCCAGGGTATGAAAAACTGTTTTTT. Together with reference TRBV30 and TRBJ1-4, the CDR3 gives the full variable domain: SQTIHQWPATLVQPVGSPLSLECTVEGTSNPNLYWYRQAAGRGLQLLFYSVGIGQISSEVPQNLSASRPQDRQFILSSKKLLLSDSGFYLCAWRQPGYEKLFFGSGTQLSVL.

This clone is medium-sized by share. The gene calls are TRBV9 and TRBJ2-2, with 8 bases fitting TRBD2. Germline V lookup: CDR1 SGDLS, CDR2 YYNGEE. The CDR3 totals 20 residues. Trimming at V came to 6 bases and at J to 4 bases, leaving 23 bases not matched to a gene. Here the CDR3 DNA reads TGTGCCAGCACTAAAAGACCCCGAGCGGGGGCGGGGGGTAGCACCGGGGAGCTGTTTTTT. Its protein product is CASTKRPRAGAGGSTGELFF.

The V gene is TRBV19, the J gene TRBJ1-5; a possible D gene is TRBD1 (6 bases). V was cut by 2 bases and J by 4 bases, with 15 bases left in between. Germline V gene data show CDR1 as LNHDA and CDR2 as SQIVND (reference sequence). The CDR3 consists of 16 residues. The DNA for the CDR3 is TGTGCCAGTAGTATACCCTGGGCAGGGGAGAATCAGCCCCAGCATTTT. Encoded protein: CASSIPWAGENQPQHF.

This clone was detected only a few times. The gene calls are TRBV3-1 (or the pseudogene TRBV3-2) and TRBJ1-4; D not resolved. The CDR3 is 14 residues long. CDR1 LGHDT and CDR2 YNNKEL come from the germline V gene (reference sequence). Trimming pared 0 bases from V and 0 bases from J, leaving 2 bases between. The DNA for the CDR3 is TGTGCCAGCAGCCAAGACACAACTAATGAAAAACTGTTTTTT. This translates into CASSQDTTNEKLFF.

The chain combines TRBV27 with TRBJ1-1; D may be TRBD1 (6 bases). The germline gives CDR1 MNHEY, CDR2 SMNVEV (reference sequence). V lost 6 bases, J lost 4 bases, and 18 bases lay in between. The CDR3 covers 15 residues. Written as DNA, the CDR3 is TGTGCCAGCAGACTTAACAGGGATGCGGTCACTGAAGCTTTCTTT. This sequence encodes CASRLNRDAVTEAFF.

The rearrangement joins TRBV5-1 to TRBJ1-1; D not certain. Trimming removed 6 bases at V and 1 base at J, with 13 bases between. The CDR3 spans 14 residues. CDR1 is SGHRS and CDR2 is YFSETQ in the germline V gene. The CDR3 nucleotides read TGCGCCAGCATGAAGGTAACATCGAACACTGAAGCTTTCTTT. Its protein is CASMKVTSNTEAFF.

CDR3 loop: CASSPKGAGFRGYTF. DNA for the CDR3: TGTGCCAGCAGCCCAAAGGGGGCAGGGTTTCGAGGCTACACCTTC. This chain links TRBV5-6 with TRBJ1-2; 7 positions agree with TRBD1. This CDR3 is built from 15 residues. The V gene end was trimmed by 4 bases and the J gene end by 8 bases; junction bases not matched to a gene: 14. Per the germline V gene, CDR1 is SGHDT and CDR2 is YYEEEE.

V and J are TRBV19 and TRBJ1-1, with TRBD1 matching over 8 bases. The V and J ends lost 7 bases and 1 base, in that order; junction bases with no gene match: 11. Germline CDR1 and CDR2: LNHDA and SQIVND (reference sequence). This CDR3 contains 16 residues. CDR3 DNA: TGTGCCAGTACCATATCCGGGGACAGGCGGAACACTGAAGCTTTCTTT. Its protein product is CASTISGDRRNTEAFF.

The chain couples TRBV7-2 to TRBJ2-5, with D maybe TRBD2 (7 bases). The CDR3 loop spans 15 amino acids. V was clipped by 5 bases and J by 7 bases, with 20 bases between them. Germline CDR1 is SGHTA and CDR2 is FQGNSA. The CDR3 reads CASSPSRGGDGTQYF. The DNA for the CDR3 is TGTGCCAGCAGCCCCAGTAGGGGGGGCGACGGGACCCAGTACTTC.

This sequence joins TRBV7-2 and TRBJ1-6; D gene ambiguous. The length of the CDR3 is 14 residues. Trimming stripped 3 bases from V and 8 bases from J, with 11 bases between. In germline, CDR1 is SGHTA, CDR2 FQGNSA. The CDR3 loop is CASSFVSRDSPLHF. Here the CDR3 DNA reads TGTGCCAGCAGCTTCGTATCCCGTGATTCACCCCTCCACTTT.